The clone carrying this T cell receptor (beta chain) was recorded at least ten times. The antigen is unknown. At one boundary the junction diverges from the germline segment, which might be a read error. The entry originates in a study of CD8 T cells in ankylosing spondylitis. TCRdb called the 5' RACE reads again in MiXCR, with one record for every CDR3 protein. The repertoire consists of 450,000 to 550,000 distinct CDR3 sequences, with 5.3% occurring once and the leading ten covering under 4.5%. Study-level points and caveats: A TCR beta motif of several highly homologous variants appeared characteristic of ankylosing spondylitis blood. Significant enrichment of disease-linked clones was reportedly seen in matched ankylosing spondylitis synovial fluid.

Germline values: CDR1 SGHRS, CDR2 YFSETQ. The CDR3 totals 12 residues. This receptor was identified in a male donor with ankylosing spondylitis. This sequence joins TRBV5-1 and TRBJ2-5; no firm D call. The sequenced sample consisted of blood, either unsorted or a sorted T cell fraction (not recorded which). CDR3 in DNA: TGTGCCAGCAGTTTCCTGGGGGAGACCCAGTACTTC. It codes for CASSFLGETQYF.